The rows below give T cell receptor beta chains drawn from one sample of a study of blood T cell repertoires in COVID-19. Data came from immunoSEQ multiplex PCR; TCRdb stores just in-frame clones and leaves some out. Of some 400,000 clones listed, 75% to 90% are singletons. Material for sequencing was PBMCs or T cells enriched from blood (not recorded which). The receptors were sampled from a man younger than 40 who had recovered from COVID-19. The CDR3 runs from the conserved cysteine through the conserved F or W. A D gene is named only where the DNA matches it firmly. Clone sizes are given selectively: once, few, many, or a class where the clone is expanded.

TGTGCCTGGAGTGTAGGAGCCAGCAACTATGGCTACACCTTC,CAWSVGASNYGYTF,.,TRBV30,.,TRBJ1-2
TGTGCCAGCAGCCAAGTTTCAGGGATCACTGAAGCTTTCTTT,CASSQVSGITEAFF,.,TRBV3-1/TRBV3-2,.,TRBJ1-1
TGTGCCACCAGTGATTTGCGACAGTCAAGTGAGCAGTTCTTC,CATSDLRQSSEQFF,.,TRBV24-1,.,TRBJ2-1
TGCGCCAGCAGCCCGTTAGGGGGTAGCAATCAGCCCCAGCATTTT,CASSPLGGSNQPQHF,once,TRBV5-1,.,TRBJ1-5
TGTGCCAGCAGATCCCGACCGGGACTAGAAGTGGATACGCAGTATTTT,CASRSRPGLEVDTQYF,.,TRBV28,TRBD2,TRBJ2-3
TGTGCCAGCAGCGAACATTATGGCTACACCTTC,CASSEHYGYTF,.,TRBV9,.,TRBJ1-2
TGTGCCAGCTCCCGCGGGACAGAGCTAGCCAAAAACATTCAGTACTTC,CASSRGTELAKNIQYF,.,TRBV18,.,TRBJ2-4
TGTGCCAGCAGCTATGAGCCAAACCTTAATGAAAAACTGTTTTTT,CASSYEPNLNEKLFF,.,TRBV7-9,.,TRBJ1-4
TGTGCCAGCAGTCCCAGCGGGACCCGGGCTTTCTTT,CASSPSGTRAFF,.,TRBV12-3/TRBV12-4,.,TRBJ1-1
TGTGCCAGCATGGTGCGAGAGCCTAGCGCCTACAATGAGCAGTTCTTC,CASMVREPSAYNEQFF,once,TRBV28,.,TRBJ2-1
TGTGCCAGCAGCTACTCGGCGGGGGCGGATACGCAGTATTTT,CASSYSAGADTQYF,.,TRBV11-2,.,TRBJ2-3
TGCGCCAGCAACACTATCCAAGCCACCGGGGAGCTGTTTTTT,CASNTIQATGELFF,.,TRBV4-1,.,TRBJ2-2
TGCGCCAGCAGTGAGAGGGAGCAAGAGACCCAGTACTTC,CASSEREQETQYF,.,TRBV10-2,.,TRBJ2-5
TGTGCCAGCTCACCAGGTGGAGGACAGGGAGGTTCACCCCTCCACTTT,CASSPGGGQGGSPLHF,once,TRBV18,TRBD1,TRBJ1-6
TGTGCCAGCAGCCAAGGGGGGCAGGGGAACACCGGGGAGCTGTTTTTT,CASSQGGQGNTGELFF,.,TRBV3-1/TRBV3-2,.,TRBJ2-2
TGTGCCAGCAGATTAACAGGTTTTGATGGCTACACCTTC,CASRLTGFDGYTF,.,TRBV7-9,.,TRBJ1-2
TGTGCCAGCTCACCATTTACGGGGGGAAAAGGGAACTATGGCTACACCTTC,CASSPFTGGKGNYGYTF,few,TRBV18,.,TRBJ1-2
TGTGCCAGCAGTCTCAGACAGGGGAATAGAAAACTGTTTTTT,CASSLRQGNRKLFF,.,TRBV28,TRBD1,TRBJ1-4
TGTGCCAGCAGACGGAAAACTAGCGTCCAAGAGACCCAGTACTTC,CASRRKTSVQETQYF,.,TRBV6-5,TRBD2,TRBJ2-5
TGCGCCAGCAGGAGGACAGGGGTTCTCGTCACGGGAACGATCCAAGAGACCCAGTACTTC,CASRRTGVLVTGTIQETQYF,.,TRBV4-1,TRBD1,TRBJ2-5
TGTGCCTGGAGTCCCCGGCTGACCCCGGGAGCCAAAAACATTCAGTACTTC,CAWSPRLTPGAKNIQYF,.,TRBV30,.,TRBJ2-4
TGTGCCTGGAGAGAAGCCGGGGGTTGGCGGGCTTTCTTT,CAWREAGGWRAFF,.,TRBV30,.,TRBJ1-1
TGCGCCAGCAAGGTCGAATCTAGTGAGCCCACAGATACGCAGTATTTT,CASKVESSEPTDTQYF,.,TRBV4-1,.,TRBJ2-3
TGTGCCAGCAGGCAGACAGGGTTCGGCGAGCAGTACTTC,CASRQTGFGEQYF,few,TRBV28,TRBD1,TRBJ2-7
TGTGCCAGTAGTATTTTGCGATTCGACAGGCGGCGAAACACCGGGGAGCTGTTTTTT,CASSILRFDRRRNTGELFF,.,TRBV19,.,TRBJ2-2
TGCGGACAGGGGGTTGGAAACACCATATATTTT,CGQGVGNTIYF,.,TRBV7-9,TRBD1,TRBJ1-3
TGTGCCAGCAGCTTGAGTGTCGGCTATGGCTACACCTTC,CASSLSVGYGYTF,.,TRBV5-6,.,TRBJ1-2
TGTGCCAGGACAGGGGAAAACTATGGCTACACCTTC,CARTGENYGYTF,.,TRBV2,TRBD1,TRBJ1-2
TGTGCCAGCAGCCGGCTAGGGGGTTCCACTGGCTACACCTTC,CASSRLGGSTGYTF,.,TRBV3-1/TRBV3-2,.,TRBJ1-2
TGTGCCAGCAGAACGGACAGACCTAATGAAAAACTGTTTTTT,CASRTDRPNEKLFF,.,TRBV7-2,.,TRBJ1-4
TGTGCCAGCAGTTTTTCCGACGAGCAGTACTTC,CASSFSDEQYF,.,TRBV28,.,TRBJ2-7
TGTGCCAGCAGCAAGGGGACAGTGATAGCTAACTATGGCTACACCTTC,CASSKGTVIANYGYTF,.,TRBV7-9,TRBD1,TRBJ1-2
TGTGCCAGCAGCCCAATAGACAGGGGTCGAAATTCACCCCTCCACTTT,CASSPIDRGRNSPLHF,once,TRBV7-9,TRBD1,TRBJ1-6
TGTGCCAGCAGTTACTCTCAGAATGAGCAGTTCTTC,CASSYSQNEQFF,.,TRBV6-5,.,TRBJ2-1
TGTGCCAGCAAAGGGAGTTTAGATACGCAGTATTTT,CASKGSLDTQYF,.,TRBV28,.,TRBJ2-3